This T cell receptor beta chain comes out of a study of T cell repertoires in cytomegalovirus infection. Study details: Recently identified HLA-C-restricted CMV epitopes and well-studied HLA-B-restricted CMV epitopes were used by the study. Both a matching HLA type and CMV infection were indicated by public TCR beta signatures.

For this clonotype: The antigen is undetermined.

Germline-derived CDR1 and CDR2 are SQVTM and ANQGSEA. V lost 6 bases to trimming and J lost 6 bases, with 10 bases between them. The CDR3 extends over 11 amino acids. TCRdb re-called the reads with MiXCR, one entry per CDR3 protein. The sample has approximately 590,000 distinct CDR3 sequences, roughly 43% seen once; the top ten hold 40% to 60%. This clonotype originated in a human donor in good health (CMV status not recorded). Some clones in this sample may be carry-over from other donors' samples. V usage is TRBV29-1 and J usage is TRBJ2-3; D ambiguous. The sequencing used cultured PBMCs, collected from culture after CMV antigen stimulation. The CDR3 is CSVDLLDTQYF. The CDR3 region has the DNA TGCAGCGTGGACCTGTTGGATACGCAGTATTTT.